This is a list of T cell receptor beta chains from one sample in a study of blood T cell repertoires in COVID-19. Generated by immunoSEQ multiplex PCR, the TCRdb table keeps only in-frame clones and is missing some. The sample contains 150,000 to 250,000 clones, roughly four fifths of which appear only once. Sequences were obtained from PBMCs or T cells enriched from blood (not recorded which). These receptors came from a man in his forties or fifties who had recovered from COVID-19. CDR3s include the opening cysteine and the closing phenylalanine or tryptophan. The order of the fields is CDR3 length, V gene, clone size, J gene, D gene, CDR3 DNA, CDR3 protein. A D gene is named only where the DNA matches it firmly. A clone size is listed for some rows: how often the clone was seen (once, few, many), or a class if it is expanded.

18,TRBV4-2,-,TRBJ2-3,-,TGTGCCAGCAGCCAAGAAGGAGGTGGGGGGACGGCTTATGATACGCAGTATTTT,CASSQEGGGGTAYDTQYF
14,TRBV9,-,TRBJ2-7,-,TGTGCCAGCAGCGTAGCGGGGGGCTTGAGCGAGCAGTACTTC,CASSVAGGLSEQYF
13,TRBV28,-,TRBJ1-1,-,TGTGCCAGCAGTTTACCAGGGTTGCTCGAAGCTTTCTTT,CASSLPGLLEAFF
15,TRBV25-1,few,TRBJ1-2,TRBD1,TGTGCCAGCAGTCCCCGGACAGGGGGCCAGTATGGCTACACCTTC,CASSPRTGGQYGYTF
15,TRBV6-5,-,TRBJ2-5,-,TGTGCCAGCAGTTACTCGGGACGGGACTTTGATACCCAGTACTTC,CASSYSGRDFDTQYF
13,TRBV7-3,-,TRBJ1-2,TRBD1,TGTGCCAGCAGCGCGGGACAGGGGGAAGGCTACACCTTC,CASSAGQGEGYTF
14,TRBV5-6,few,TRBJ1-2,TRBD1,TGTGCCAGCAGCTACCCACAGGGGGCGGAAGGCTACACCTTC,CASSYPQGAEGYTF
17,TRBV5-6,-,TRBJ1-2,TRBD1,TGTGCCAGCAGCTTATGGGGGACAGGGGTTTTGGGCTATGGCTACACCTTC,CASSLWGTGVLGYGYTF
16,TRBV6-6,-,TRBJ1-5,-,TGTGCCAGCAGCTTAGGGGGGGCGCGCGGCAATCAGCCCCAGCATTTT,CASSLGGARGNQPQHF
15,TRBV4-1,-,TRBJ1-4,TRBD1,TGCGCCAGCAGCCAAAGAGACAGGGAAAATGAAAAACTGTTTTTT,CASSQRDRENEKLFF
14,TRBV4-2,once,TRBJ1-2,TRBD1,TGTGCCAGCAGCCAAACGACAGGGACCTATGGCTACACCTTC,CASSQTTGTYGYTF
16,TRBV21-1,once,TRBJ2-7,-,TGTGCCAGCAGCAATTCCCCAACGGGGAGCTCCTACGAGCAGTACTTC,CASSNSPTGSSYEQYF
14,TRBV7-2,-,TRBJ2-7,-,TGTGCCAGCAGCTTATTCGGGAGTGAGTACGAGCAGTACTTC,CASSLFGSEYEQYF
14,TRBV10-3,-,TRBJ1-2,-,TGTGCCAGTCTCCCGGGTCTAGGTATCGATGGCTACACCTTC,CASLPGLGIDGYTF
14,TRBV10-3,-,TRBJ1-1,-,TGTGCCATCAGTGATAGGGGTCAGAACACTGAAGCTTTCTTT,CAISDRGQNTEAFF
13,TRBV6-5,-,TRBJ1-4,TRBD1,TGTGCCAGCAGTATGACAGGGAACGAAAAACTGTTTTTT,CASSMTGNEKLFF
14,TRBV5-1,-,TRBJ2-1,-,TGCGCCAGCAGCTTGGTCCTAGCGAACAATGAGCAGTTCTTC,CASSLVLANNEQFF
12,TRBV11-2,-,TRBJ2-5,-,TGTGCCAGCAGCTTAACACGAGAGACCCAGTACTTC,CASSLTRETQYF
11,TRBV29-1,-,TRBJ1-2,-,TGCAGCGTAAGACAGGTCTATGGCTACACCTTC,CSVRQVYGYTF
13,TRBV29-1,few,TRBJ1-1,-,TGCAGCGTTGAGGCAGCGCAGGGCACTGAAGCTTTCTTT,CSVEAAQGTEAFF
15,TRBV28,-,TRBJ2-7,TRBD2,TGTGCCAGCAGCTCCAGTGGGGGGGTTACCTACGAGCAGTACTTC,CASSSSGGVTYEQYF
13,TRBV7-8,-,TRBJ1-4,-,TGTGCCAGCAGCCAGTGGGTCGGGGAAAAACTGTTTTTT,CASSQWVGEKLFF
19,TRBV6-6,-,TRBJ2-6,TRBD1,TGTGCCAGCAGTCCCGGGACAGGAACTTATAGCTCTGGGGCCAACGTCCTGACTTTC,CASSPGTGTYSSGANVLTF
13,TRBV9,-,TRBJ2-4,TRBD2,TGTGCCAGCAGCGGGTCACTAGCGGAGTTTCCGTACTTC,CASSGSLAEFPYF
14,TRBV28,-,TRBJ2-7,-,TGTGCCAGCAGTTATGGCAGGGTCGGCTACGAGCAGTACTTC,CASSYGRVGYEQYF
16,TRBV4-2,few,TRBJ1-4,-,TGTGCCAGCAGCCAATTCGGCCCGGGAACTAATGAAAAACTGTTTTTT,CASSQFGPGTNEKLFF
14,TRBV28,-,TRBJ2-1,TRBD1,TGTGCCAGCAGTTCACGGGACAGGGGGAATGAGCAGTTCTTC,CASSSRDRGNEQFF
13,TRBV6-4,-,TRBJ1-2,-,TGTGCCAGCAGATTACCCCTAGAGAAAGGCTACACCTTC,CASRLPLEKGYTF
14,TRBV28,-,TRBJ2-7,TRBD1,TGTGCCAGCAGGCAAACAGGGGGCGGATACGAGCAGTACTTC,CASRQTGGGYEQYF
11,TRBV28,-,TRBJ1-2,TRBD1,TGTGCCATACAGGGGGCGCCCGGCTACACCTTC,CAIQGAPGYTF
15,TRBV7-3,-,TRBJ2-1,TRBD2,TGTGCCAGCAGCTCAGTGACTAGCATAGGGAATGAGCAGTTCTTC,CASSSVTSIGNEQFF
13,TRBV5-8,-,TRBJ2-2,TRBD1,TGTGCCAGCAGCTTGCAGGGGGTCAGGGAGCTGTTTTTT,CASSLQGVRELFF
18,TRBV19,-,TRBJ2-1,TRBD2,TGTGCCAGTAGTCCCCTTCCCCAAACGGCGGGAGGGCCACAGGAGCAGTTCTTC,CASSPLPQTAGGPQEQFF